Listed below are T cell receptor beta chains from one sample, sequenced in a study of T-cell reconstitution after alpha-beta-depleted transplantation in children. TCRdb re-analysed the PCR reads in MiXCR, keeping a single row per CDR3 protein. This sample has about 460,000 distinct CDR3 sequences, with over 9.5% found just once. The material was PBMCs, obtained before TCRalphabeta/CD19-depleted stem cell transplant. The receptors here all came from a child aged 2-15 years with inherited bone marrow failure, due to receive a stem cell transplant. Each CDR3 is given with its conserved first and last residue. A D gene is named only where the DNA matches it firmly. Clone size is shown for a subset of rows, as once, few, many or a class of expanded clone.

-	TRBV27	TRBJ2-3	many	-	CASSFGPGAIDTQYF
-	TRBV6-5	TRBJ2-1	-	TGTGCCAGCAGCTATAGGAGTAGCGGACCACGTAAGGGGTACAATGAGCAGTTCTTC	CASSYRSSGPRKGYNEQFF
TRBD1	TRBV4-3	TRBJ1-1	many	TGCGCCAGCAGCCAGGGCAGGGGGCTGAAGAACACTGAAGCTTTCTTT	CASSQGRGLKNTEAFF
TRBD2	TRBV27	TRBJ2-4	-	TGTGCCAGCAGTTTATTCGGGAGGGGCAAAAACATTCAGTACTTC	CASSLFGRGKNIQYF
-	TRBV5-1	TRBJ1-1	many	TGCGCCAGCAGCTTGGGGAGGACTAGGGAGACTGAAGCTTTCTTT	CASSLGRTRETEAFF
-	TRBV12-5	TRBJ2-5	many	TGTGCTAGTGCCGCCGGGGGCCAAGAGACCCAGTACTTC	CASAAGGQETQYF
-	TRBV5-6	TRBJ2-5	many	TGTGCCAGCACCTATGGAGAGACCCAGTACTTC	CASTYGETQYF
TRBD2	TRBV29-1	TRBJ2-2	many	TGCAGCGTCACGCTGACTAGCGGGGTCTCCCTTAACACCGGGGAGCTGTTTTTT	CSVTLTSGVSLNTGELFF
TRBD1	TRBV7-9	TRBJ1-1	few	TGTGCCAGCAGCTTAGCGAGGGGACAGGGAGGCACTGAAGCTTTCTTT	CASSLARGQGGTEAFF
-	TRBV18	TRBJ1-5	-	TGTGCCAGCTCCTCGTCGGTCGACCGGAATCAGCCCCAGCATTTT	CASSSSVDRNQPQHF
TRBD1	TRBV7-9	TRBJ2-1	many	TGTGCCAGCAGCTCAGGACAGGGAAGGGGCAATGAGCAGTTCTTC	CASSSGQGRGNEQFF
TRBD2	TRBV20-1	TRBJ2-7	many	TGCAGTGCTGTACATAGCGGGAGGGCCGTTGAGCAGTACTTC	CSAVHSGRAVEQYF
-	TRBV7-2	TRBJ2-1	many	TGTGCCAGCTTAGGGAGCAATGAGCAGTTCTTC	CASLGSNEQFF
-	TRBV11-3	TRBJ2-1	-	TGTGCCTTTCTGGGAAATCTAGGGATGGGTTGGAATGAGCAGTTCTTC	CAFLGNLGMGWNEQFF
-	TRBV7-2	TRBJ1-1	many	TGTGCCAGCAGCTTAATGGTTGGGAACACTGAAGCTTTCTTT	CASSLMVGNTEAFF